One sample yielded the 20 T cell receptor beta chains listed below, sequenced in a study of T cells in Graves' hyperthyroidism and ophthalmopathy. Amplification of TCR beta CDR3 regions was performed using RNA transcripts as template. During a first-round RT-PCR of the TCR CDR3, the HTBI primer set was used. TCRdb reprocessed the multiplex PCR reads via MiXCR and lists one record per CDR3 protein. The sample has around 340,000 distinct CDR3 sequences, over 15% seen once. What was sequenced was blood. The source of these receptors is a woman aged 50 to 60 with Graves' hyperthyroidism.

This clonotype has at least ten counts. The genes are TRBV6-2 or TRBV6-3 and TRBJ2-5, with a weak D call TRBD2 (5 bases). Germline V gene data show CDR1 as MNHEY and CDR2 as SVGEGT. The CDR3 contains 11 residues. V gave up 6 bases and J gave up 5 bases, with 7 bases separating them. The CDR3 DNA follows: TGTGCCAGCAGGGAGGTGGAGACCCAGTACTTC. It encodes CASREVETQYF.

The chain is built from TRBV5-1 and TRBJ2-1; 14 bases match TRBD2. The V gene's germline CDR1 is SGHRS and CDR2 YFSETQ. The J segment lost 6 bases and the V segment lost 4 bases, leaving 6 bases of the junction unmatched. The CDR3 consists of 16 residues. The CDR3 nucleotides read TGCGCCAGCAGCGCCGCCGGGACTAGCGGGAGCAATGAGCAGTTCTTC. Amino acid sequence: CASSAAGTSGSNEQFF.

J is TRBJ1-4 and V is TRBV7-8; possibly TRBD1 for D (5 bases). Germline loops: CDR1 SGHVS, CDR2 FQNEAQ. V was shortened by 5 bases and J by 0 bases, with 10 bases between the two germline ends. The CDR3 has 15 residues. The CDR3 DNA reads as TGTGCCAGCAGCCCCCGGGACGCAACTAATGAAAAACTGTTTTTT. It encodes CASSPRDATNEKLFF.

There are many counts of this clonotype. The chain employs TRBV28 and TRBJ1-5, with 9 bases lining up with TRBD1. The germline V gene has CDR1 MDHEN and CDR2 SYDVKM. CDR3 length: 14 residues. Trimming at V came to 6 bases and at J to 5 bases, leaving 5 bases not matched to a gene. The CDR3 sequence: CASSSGQGHQPQHF. CDR3 sequence (DNA): TGTGCCAGCAGCTCAGGACAGGGGCATCAGCCCCAGCATTTT.

V gene TRBV4-1 combines with J gene TRBJ2-5, with D perhaps matching TRBD2 (5 bases). CDR1 and CDR2 from the germline V gene are MGHRA and YSYEKL. V lost 1 base, J lost 2 bases, and 11 bases lay in between. There are 15 residues in the CDR3. This chain's CDR3 is CASSQAWTAQETQYF. The CDR3, as DNA: TGCGCCAGCAGCCAAGCTTGGACTGCTCAAGAGACCCAGTACTTC.

The chain links TRBV19 to TRBJ2-6; no definite D call. V was clipped by 5 bases and J by 0 bases, with 14 bases between them. The CDR3 runs to 17 residues. Germline loops: CDR1 LNHDA, CDR2 SQIVND (reference sequence). The CDR3 bases are TGTGCCAGTAGTTCCGTGGCAGGAGCCTCTGGGGCCAACGTCCTGACTTTC. Its translation: CASSSVAGASGANVLTF.

This clonotype showed up many times. The J gene is TRBJ2-3, the V gene TRBV6-1; D uncertain. This CDR3 region has 15 residues. Germline CDR1 MNHNS, CDR2 SASEGT. With 5 bases removed from V and 0 bases from J, the gap between germline ends came to 12 bases. CDR3 in DNA: TGTGCCAGCAGTTTGTCTCTGGCTAGCACAGATACGCAGTATTTT. The encoded protein is CASSLSLASTDTQYF.

The chain links TRBV2 to TRBJ2-7; TRBD1 agrees at 10 bases. The CDR3 contains 15 residues. The J segment lost 2 bases and the V segment lost 5 bases, leaving 6 bases of the junction unmatched. CDR1 is SNHLY and CDR2 is FYNNEI in the germline V gene. The CDR3 bases are TGTGCCAGCAGTCAGACAGGGGGCGAAACCTACGAGCAGTACTTC. Encoded protein: CASSQTGGETYEQYF.

The rearrangement links TRBV20-1 to TRBJ2-5, with TRBD2 matching over 8 bases. CDR3 length equals 18 residues. The V and J ends lost 5 bases and 2 bases, in that order; junction bases with no gene match: 19. CDR1 and CDR2 (germline): DFQATT, SNEGSKA (reference sequence). CDR3 sequence (DNA): TGCAGTGCTGCAGGAGGGCTAGCGGGCGACCTCTTTCAAGAGACCCAGTACTTC. As protein: CSAAGGLAGDLFQETQYF.

This clonotype has just a few counts. CDR3 in DNA: TGTGCCAGCAGTGAACTTCGGGGGAATAATGAAAAACTGTTTTTT. Its protein is CASSELRGNNEKLFF. V and J are TRBV6-1 and TRBJ1-4; TRBD1 might be the D (5 bases). V lost 2 bases to trimming and J lost 4 bases, with 11 bases between them. The CDR3 extends over 15 amino acids. The germline gives CDR1 MNHNS, CDR2 SASEGT.

This chain joins TRBV27 and TRBJ2-3; D unresolved. CDR3 length equals 15 residues. Germline CDR1 MNHEY, CDR2 SMNVEV (reference sequence). Trimming removed 5 bases from V and 2 bases from J, with 14 bases in between. CDR3 nucleotides: TGTGCCAGCAGTACCTACTCCGTGGCCACAGATACGCAGTATTTT. It codes for CASSTYSVATDTQYF.

This sequence joins TRBV19 and TRBJ1-1, with D possibly TRBD1 on 5 matching bases. Trimming pared 3 bases from V and 1 base from J, leaving 12 bases between. This CDR3 has 15 residues. Germline values: CDR1 LNHDA, CDR2 SQIVND (reference sequence). Written as DNA, the CDR3 is TGTGCCAGTAGTATGACCAAGACAGCGAACACTGAAGCTTTCTTT. It translates to CASSMTKTANTEAFF.

This chain joins TRBV19 and TRBJ1-2, with D hard to call. CDR1 is LNHDA and CDR2 is SQIVND in the germline V gene (reference sequence). This CDR3 region has 13 residues. Trimming left V 3 bases short and J 0 bases short, with 5 bases between. CDR3 loop: CASSMRPNYGYTF. CDR3 DNA sequence: TGTGCCAGTAGTATGCGCCCTAACTATGGCTACACCTTC.

This clonotype came up a few times. The chain joins TRBV29-1 to TRBJ2-5; TRBD1 agrees at 12 bases. Germline V CDR1 and CDR2: SQVTM, ANQGSEA. Losses at the gene ends were 7 bases for V and 5 bases for J; bases not matched to a gene: 8. This CDR3 region has 14 residues. CDR3 loop: CSGRDRGRGETQYF. CDR3 DNA sequence: TGCAGCGGGAGGGACAGGGGGCGGGGGGAGACCCAGTACTTC.

In its sample, this clonotype was seen many times. The CDR3 loop reads CSARDLLRLGSGKSYNEQFF. The DNA for the CDR3 is TGCAGTGCTAGAGATCTCCTTCGCTTGGGTAGCGGGAAATCCTACAATGAGCAGTTCTTC. The rearrangement links TRBV20-1 to TRBJ2-1; 8 bases line up with TRBD2. In germline, CDR1 is DFQATT, CDR2 SNEGSKA (reference sequence). The V gene end was trimmed by 0 bases and the J gene end by 1 base; junction bases not matched to a gene: 17. CDR3 length: 20 residues.

This chain joins TRBV5-1 and TRBJ2-3; the D gene could be TRBD1 or TRBD2 (6 bases each). Germline V gene data show CDR1 as SGHRS and CDR2 as YFSETQ. This CDR3 has 16 residues. Trimming shortened V by 0 bases and J by 3 bases, and 14 bases separated the two germline ends. The CDR3 DNA reads TGCGCCAGCAGCTTGGGGGGGGCCTCCGATACAGATACGCAGTATTTT. Translation gives CASSLGGASDTDTQYF.

The chain combines TRBV20-1 with TRBJ2-1; D is unresolved. CDR1 DFQATT and CDR2 SNEGSKA come from the germline V gene (reference sequence). Between the trimmed V and J ends, which lost 3 bases and 6 bases, there was a span of 12 bases. The CDR3 has 13 amino acids. The CDR3 coding sequence is TGCAGTGCTAGCTTCCGGACCGGCAATGAGCAGTTCTTC. Residues: CSASFRTGNEQFF.

This clonotype was picked up a small number of times. The chain couples TRBV7-9 to TRBJ2-1, with 7 bases aligning to TRBD1. This CDR3 has 15 residues. V trimming: 2 bases; J trimming: 7 bases; junction bases outside the gene matches: 8. Germline V gene lookup returns CDR1 SEHNR and CDR2 FQNEAQ (reference sequence). The CDR3 nucleotides are TGTGCCAGCAGCTTATTAGGGGGCGGATGGAATGAGCAGTTCTTC. Protein sequence: CASSLLGGGWNEQFF.

This clonotype was observed many times. The rearrangement joins TRBV7-9 to TRBJ2-3; possibly TRBD1 or TRBD2 for D (5 bases each). CDR1 and CDR2 (germline): SEHNR, FQNEAQ (reference sequence). The V end was cut by 6 bases, the J end by 4 bases, with 23 bases between. This CDR3 contains 17 residues. The CDR3 sequence: CASRSTGRARESDTQYF. CDR3 DNA sequence: TGTGCCAGCAGATCCACCGGGCGGGCCAGGGAATCAGATACGCAGTATTTT.

This clonotype was counted only a few times. The chain couples TRBV7-9 to TRBJ1-1; 9 nucleotides match TRBD1. The J segment lost 1 base and the V segment lost 7 bases, leaving 4 bases of the junction unmatched. CDR3 length: 14 amino acids. The germline V gene encodes CDR1 SEHNR and CDR2 FQNEAQ (reference sequence). The DNA for the CDR3 is TGTGCCAGCACGACAGGGGGGGGGAACACTGAAGCTTTCTTT. Residues: CASTTGGGNTEAFF.